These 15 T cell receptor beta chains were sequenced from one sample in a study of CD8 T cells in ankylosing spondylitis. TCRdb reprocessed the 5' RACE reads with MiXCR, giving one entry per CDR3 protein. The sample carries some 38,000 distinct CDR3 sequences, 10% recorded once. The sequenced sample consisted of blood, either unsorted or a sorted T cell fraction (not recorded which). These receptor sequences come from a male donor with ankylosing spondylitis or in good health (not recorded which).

CDR3 residues: CASSEIWGISEGRQPQHF. The CDR3 DNA reads TGTGCCAGCAGTGAAATCTGGGGGATCTCTGAAGGGCGTCAGCCCCAGCATTTT. This rearrangement joins TRBV6-1 to TRBJ1-5; D may be TRBD1 (5 bases). CDR1 MNHNS and CDR2 SASEGT come from the germline V gene. This CDR3 region has 18 residues. The V end was cut by 2 bases, the J end by 6 bases, with 23 bases between.

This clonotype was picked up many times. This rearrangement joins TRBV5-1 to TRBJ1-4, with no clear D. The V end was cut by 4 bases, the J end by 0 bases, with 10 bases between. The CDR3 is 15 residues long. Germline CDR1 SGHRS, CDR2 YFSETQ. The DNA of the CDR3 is TGCGCCAGCAGCCCTCAGGCAGCAACTAATGAAAAACTGTTTTTT. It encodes CASSPQAATNEKLFF.

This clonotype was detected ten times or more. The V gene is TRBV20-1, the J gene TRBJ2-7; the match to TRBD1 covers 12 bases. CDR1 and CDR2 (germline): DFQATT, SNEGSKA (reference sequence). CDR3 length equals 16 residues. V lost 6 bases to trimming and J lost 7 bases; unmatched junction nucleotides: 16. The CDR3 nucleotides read TGCAGTGCAAACACCCGGAGGGGGACAGGGGGCTTGGAGCAGTACTTC. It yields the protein CSANTRRGTGGLEQYF.

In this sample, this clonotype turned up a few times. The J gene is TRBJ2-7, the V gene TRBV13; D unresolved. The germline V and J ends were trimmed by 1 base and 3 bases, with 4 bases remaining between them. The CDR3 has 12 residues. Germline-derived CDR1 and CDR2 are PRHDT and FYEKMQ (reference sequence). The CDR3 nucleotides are TGTGCCAGCAGCTTAGTCAACTACGAGCAGTACTTC. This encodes CASSLVNYEQYF.

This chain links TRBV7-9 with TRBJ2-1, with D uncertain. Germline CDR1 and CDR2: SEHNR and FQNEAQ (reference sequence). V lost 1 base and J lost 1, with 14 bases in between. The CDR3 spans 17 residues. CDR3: CASSLGTGLGSYNEQFF. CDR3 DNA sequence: TGTGCCAGCAGCTTAGGGACGGGTCTTGGGTCCTACAATGAGCAGTTCTTC.

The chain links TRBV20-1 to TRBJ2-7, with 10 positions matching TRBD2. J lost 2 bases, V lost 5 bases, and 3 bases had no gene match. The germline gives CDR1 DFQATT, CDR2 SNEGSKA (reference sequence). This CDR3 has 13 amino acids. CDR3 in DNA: TGCAGTGCTCCAGCGGGAGGGGCCTACGAGCAGTACTTC. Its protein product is CSAPAGGAYEQYF.

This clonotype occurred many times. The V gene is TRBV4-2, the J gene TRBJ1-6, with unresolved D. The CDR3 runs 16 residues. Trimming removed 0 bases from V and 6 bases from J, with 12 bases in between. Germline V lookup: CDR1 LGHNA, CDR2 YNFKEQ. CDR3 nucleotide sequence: TGTGCCAGCAGCCAAGATCTGGCCAAATTTAATTCACCCCTCCACTTT. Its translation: CASSQDLAKFNSPLHF.

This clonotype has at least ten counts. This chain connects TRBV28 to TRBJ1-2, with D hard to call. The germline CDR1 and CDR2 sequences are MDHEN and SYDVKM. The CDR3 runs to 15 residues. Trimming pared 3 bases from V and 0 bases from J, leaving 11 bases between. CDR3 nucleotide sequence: TGTGCCAGCAGTTTCCCCCGGGCTTCTAACTATGGCTACACCTTC. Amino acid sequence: CASSFPRASNYGYTF.

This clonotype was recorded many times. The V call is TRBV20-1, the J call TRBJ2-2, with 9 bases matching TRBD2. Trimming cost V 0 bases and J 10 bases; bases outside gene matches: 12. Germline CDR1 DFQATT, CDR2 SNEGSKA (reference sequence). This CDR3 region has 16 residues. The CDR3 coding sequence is TGCAGTGCTAGAGATAGGGCTAGCGGGACCTTTGAGGAGCTGTTTTTT. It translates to CSARDRASGTFEELFF.

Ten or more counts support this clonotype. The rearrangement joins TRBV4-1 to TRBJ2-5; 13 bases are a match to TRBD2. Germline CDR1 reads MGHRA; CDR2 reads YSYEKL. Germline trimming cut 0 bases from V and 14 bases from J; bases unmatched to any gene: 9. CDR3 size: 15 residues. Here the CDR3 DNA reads TGCGCCAGCAGCCAAGATATTTGGACTAGCGGGAGTGTCTACTTC. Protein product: CASSQDIWTSGSVYF.

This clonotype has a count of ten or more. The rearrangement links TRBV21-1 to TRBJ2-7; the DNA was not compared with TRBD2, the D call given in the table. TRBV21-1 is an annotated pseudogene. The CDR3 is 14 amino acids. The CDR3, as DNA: TGTGCCAGCAGCAAAGTTGCGGGGTCCTACGAGCAGTACTTC. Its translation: CASSKVAGSYEQYF.

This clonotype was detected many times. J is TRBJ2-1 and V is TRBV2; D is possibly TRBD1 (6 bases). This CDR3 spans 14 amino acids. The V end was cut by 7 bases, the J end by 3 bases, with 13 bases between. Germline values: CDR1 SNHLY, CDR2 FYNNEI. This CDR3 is CASTGRGDYNEQFF. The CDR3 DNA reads TGTGCCAGCACCGGCAGGGGCGACTACAATGAGCAGTTCTTC.

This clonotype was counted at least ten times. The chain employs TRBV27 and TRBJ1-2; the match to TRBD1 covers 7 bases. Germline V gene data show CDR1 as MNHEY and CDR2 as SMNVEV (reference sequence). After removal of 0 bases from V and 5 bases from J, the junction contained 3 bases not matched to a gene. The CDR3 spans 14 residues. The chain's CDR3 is CASSLSGTVYGYTF. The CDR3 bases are TGTGCCAGCAGTTTATCCGGGACAGTTTATGGCTACACCTTC.

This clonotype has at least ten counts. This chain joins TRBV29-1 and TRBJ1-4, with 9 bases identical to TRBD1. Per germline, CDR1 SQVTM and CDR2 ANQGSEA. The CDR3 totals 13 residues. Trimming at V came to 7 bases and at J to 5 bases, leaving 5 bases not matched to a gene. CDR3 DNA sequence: TGCAGCGCCAGGGACAGGGAAAATGAAAAACTGTTTTTT. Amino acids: CSARDRENEKLFF.

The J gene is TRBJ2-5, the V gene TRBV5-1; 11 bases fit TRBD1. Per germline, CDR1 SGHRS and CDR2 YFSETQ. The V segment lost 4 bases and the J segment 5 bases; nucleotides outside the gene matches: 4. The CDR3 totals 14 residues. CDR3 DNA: TGCGCCAGCAGCCCGGGACAGGGGGACGAGACCCAGTACTTC. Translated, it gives CASSPGQGDETQYF.